This entry concerns a single TCR beta chain. Its antigen remains unidentified. The primer mix had 60 Vbeta and 13 Jbeta primers. Assay used: immunoSEQ multiplex PCR; TCRdb lists only in-frame clones, some missing. The data show roughly 250,000 clones, 84% seen once. The data were obtained in a study of cytomegalovirus exposure and HLA in healthy donors. Study conclusions and caveats: What TCR beta sequences reportedly achieved was accurate prediction of HLA-A and HLA-B alleles in most subjects. Certain indistinguishable V segments, among them TRBV6-2 and TRBV6-3, were excluded.

This CDR3 contains 15 residues. Losses at the gene ends were 1 base for V and 6 bases for J; bases not matched to a gene: 3. Germline values: CDR1 SGHVS, CDR2 FNYEAQ. The rearrangement links TRBV7-6 to TRBJ2-5; 12 bases fit TRBD2. The clonotype was recovered from a woman in her 40s in good health and CMV-seropositive. Material: PBMCs. The CDR3 DNA follows: TGTGCCAGCAGCTTAGGGACTAGCGGGATAAAGACCCAGTACTTC. Its translation: CASSLGTSGIKTQYF.